These 22 T cell receptor beta chains originate from one sample sequenced in a study of blood T cell repertoires in COVID-19. TCRdb keeps only in-frame clones here, not all; method: immunoSEQ multiplex PCR. The profile shows around 220,000 clones, 90% to 95% of them singletons. Sequencing input: PBMCs or T cells enriched from blood (not recorded which). The source is a woman under 30 who had recovered from COVID-19.

The gene calls are TRBV5-1 and TRBJ1-2; 7 positions agree with TRBD1. The CDR3 has 13 amino acids. Per germline, CDR1 SGHRS and CDR2 YFSETQ. V was clipped by 7 bases and J by 2 bases; unmatched bases: 5. Here the CDR3 reads CASDPTGNYGYTF. The CDR3 DNA reads as TGCGCCAGCGACCCGACAGGGAACTATGGCTACACCTTC.

The chain is built from TRBV28 and TRBJ2-4, with TRBD2 as a possible D gene (6 bases). This CDR3 comprises 14 residues. The germline V and J ends were trimmed by 4 bases and 6 bases, with 13 bases remaining between them. The V gene's germline CDR1 is MDHEN and CDR2 SYDVKM. The CDR3 DNA reads as TGTGCCAGCAGTTCCGCGGGGTCCGGAAACATTCAGTACTTC. This gives the protein CASSSAGSGNIQYF.

The chain has TRBV9 and TRBJ2-3, with 8 bases that match TRBD2. The V and J ends lost 4 bases and 0 bases, in that order; junction bases with no gene match: 7. This CDR3 is built from 16 residues. Germline loops: CDR1 SGDLS, CDR2 YYNGEE. CDR3: CASSLTGGLSTDTQYF. CDR3 DNA sequence: TGTGCCAGCAGCCTGACGGGGGGGTTGAGCACAGATACGCAGTATTTT.

The chain employs TRBV5-1 and TRBJ2-7; D perhaps matches TRBD1 (5 bases). Germline V lookup: CDR1 SGHRS, CDR2 YFSETQ. Trimming cost V 5 bases and J 0 bases, with 21 bases left between them. The CDR3 runs 17 residues. The CDR3 spells CASRQVPNPRLSYEQYF. CDR3 sequence (DNA): TGCGCCAGCAGACAGGTCCCAAATCCGAGACTCTCCTACGAGCAGTACTTC.

The gene calls are TRBV7-9 and TRBJ2-1; TRBD2 aligns across 9 bases. Germline CDR1 and CDR2: SEHNR and FQNEAQ (reference sequence). There are 15 residues in the CDR3. The J segment lost 7 bases and the V segment lost 5 bases, leaving 9 bases of the junction unmatched. The CDR3 loop reads CASSPQREAVNEQFF. CDR3 nucleotides: TGTGCCAGCAGCCCTCAGCGGGAGGCTGTGAATGAGCAGTTCTTC.

This clone showed up just a few times. This chain links TRBV4-1 with TRBJ2-7; TRBD2 aligns across 16 bases. The CDR3 has 15 amino acids. CDR1 is MGHRA, CDR2 YSYEKL, per germline. The junction had 4 bases not matched to a gene; V was cut back by 7 bases and J by 4 bases. In nucleotides, the CDR3 is TGCGCCAGCACCCCGGGACTAGCGGGAGGGTACGAGCAGTACTTC. Its protein product is CASTPGLAGGYEQYF.

This sequence joins TRBV11-2 and TRBJ2-2; the match to TRBD1 covers 7 bases. The CDR3 loop spans 14 amino acids. The J segment lost 5 bases and the V segment lost 3 bases, leaving 3 bases of the junction unmatched. Germline lookup yields CDR1 SGHAT and CDR2 FQNNGV. CDR3 sequence reads: CASSFEGQTGELFF. DNA for the CDR3: TGTGCCAGCAGCTTTGAGGGACAGACCGGGGAGCTGTTTTTT.

The rearrangement joins TRBV28 to TRBJ1-5; D remains ambiguous. The CDR3 covers 19 residues. V lost 2 bases and J 2 bases, leaving 22 bases between the germline ends. CDR1 is MDHEN, CDR2 SYDVKM, per germline. The CDR3 coding sequence is TGTGCCAGCAGTTTAAGTCCCTTGGGTTGGCGGGCCGGCAATCAGCCCCAGCATTTT. It specifies CASSLSPLGWRAGNQPQHF. The complete variable domain, with remaining parts taken from reference TRBV28 and TRBJ1-5, reads DVKVTQSSRYLVKRTGEKVFLECVQDMDHENMFWYRQDPGLGLRLIYFSYDVKMKEKGDIPEGYSVSREKKERFSLILESASTNQTSMYLCASSLSPLGWRAGNQPQHFGDGTRLSIL.

V gene TRBV3-1 (or the pseudogene TRBV3-2) combines with J gene TRBJ1-6; no reliable D call. The CDR3 is made up of 13 amino acids. The germline V gene has CDR1 LGHDT and CDR2 YNNKEL (reference sequence). V lost 1 base, J lost 6 bases, and 4 bases lay in between. CDR3 in amino acids: CASSQVLNSPLHF. As DNA, the CDR3 is TGTGCCAGCAGCCAAGTCCTTAATTCACCCCTCCACTTT.

The chain carries TRBV10-3 and TRBJ2-7; TRBD2 aligns across 15 bases. J was trimmed by 6 bases and V by 4 bases; bases with no gene match: 10. The CDR3 is 17 residues long. Germline V gene lookup returns CDR1 ENHRY and CDR2 SYGVKD. The chain's CDR3 is CAISGGWTSGGASEQYF. The CDR3 region has the DNA TGTGCCATCAGTGGCGGGTGGACTAGCGGGGGGGCCAGCGAGCAGTACTTC.

V gene TRBV7-2 combines with J gene TRBJ2-1; 10 positions agree with TRBD2. The CDR3 is 17 residues long. V lost 5 bases to trimming and J lost 7 bases; unmatched junction nucleotides: 14. Per the germline V gene, CDR1 is SGHTA and CDR2 is FQGNSA. The DNA for the CDR3 is TGTGCCAGCAGCCCCACTCTCAGCGGGAGGGCGAGGAATGAGCAGTTCTTC. Translation gives CASSPTLSGRARNEQFF.

This clone came up once. V and J are TRBV11-3 and TRBJ2-5; TRBD1 matches 8 bases. V shed 6 bases and J 1 base; nucleotides not matched to a gene: 1. CDR3 length: 13 amino acids. Germline values: CDR1 SGHNT, CDR2 YENEEA. The CDR3 region has the DNA TGTGCCAGCAGGGACAGGGCCCAAGAGACCCAGTACTTC. It translates to CASRDRAQETQYF.

V gene TRBV25-1 combines with J gene TRBJ2-3; possibly TRBD1 for D (6 bases). This CDR3 is 14 amino acids long. Germline CDR1 MGHDK, CDR2 SYGVNS. V gave up 3 bases and J gave up 1 base, with 8 bases separating them. CDR3 DNA: TGTGCCAGCAGTGATGCAGGGGGCACAGATACGCAGTATTTT. Translated: CASSDAGGTDTQYF.

This clone was seen once. This chain joins TRBV7-8 and TRBJ1-4, with D perhaps TRBD1 (6 bases). Germline lookup yields CDR1 SGHVS and CDR2 FQNEAQ. V lost 5 bases to trimming and J lost 5 bases, with 12 bases between them. There are 14 residues in the CDR3. CDR3 loop: CASSRGQKNEKLFF. CDR3 DNA: TGTGCCAGCAGCCGAGGACAGAAGAATGAAAAACTGTTTTTT. Supplemented by reference TRBV7-8 and TRBJ1-4, the full variable domain reads GAGVSQSPRYKVAKRGQDVALRCDPISGHVSLFWYQQALGQGPEFLTYFQNEAQLDKSGLPSDRFFAERPEGSVSTLKIQRTQQEDSAVYLCASSRGQKNEKLFFGSGTQLSVL.

The V gene is TRBV2, the J gene TRBJ1-2; unclear D gene. CDR1 and CDR2 from the germline V gene are SNHLY and FYNNEI. The V end lost 7 bases, the J end lost 4 bases, and 16 bases lay between the germline ends. There are 14 residues in the CDR3. The CDR3 spells CASTMVGAGYGYTF. CDR3 in DNA: TGTGCCAGCACGATGGTTGGCGCGGGCTATGGCTACACCTTC.

The rearrangement joins TRBV7-9 to TRBJ2-2; 9 bases match TRBD2. Trimming removed 0 bases from V and 6 bases from J; junction bases left unmatched: 2. Germline V gene data show CDR1 as SEHNR and CDR2 as FQNEAQ (reference sequence). The CDR3 has 15 amino acids. The CDR3 nucleotides are TGTGCCAGCAGCTTAGCCGCGGGGGGGCCCGGGGAGCTGTTTTTT. This gives the protein CASSLAAGGPGELFF.

The chain couples TRBV7-2 to TRBJ1-1, with D tentatively TRBD1 (6 bases). V lost 4 bases and J lost 4, with 10 bases in between. The CDR3 runs to 13 residues. Germline V gene lookup returns CDR1 SGHTA and CDR2 FQGNSA. The CDR3 sequence is CASSSGGRTEAFF. For the CDR3, the DNA is TGTGCCAGCAGCTCGGGGGGGCGCACTGAAGCTTTCTTT.

This chain uses TRBV4-2 with TRBJ2-3, with D perhaps TRBD2 (7 bases). V was cut by 0 bases and J by 3 bases, with 16 bases left in between. This CDR3 contains 17 residues. In germline, CDR1 is LGHNA, CDR2 YNFKEQ. The CDR3 spells CASSQDQGRGLTDTQYF. CDR3 DNA sequence: TGTGCCAGCAGCCAAGATCAGGGGAGGGGCCTGACAGATACGCAGTATTTT.

CDR3 in amino acids: CATGDLAGGTDTQYF. Here the CDR3 DNA reads TGTGCCACCGGGGATCTAGCGGGAGGCACAGATACGCAGTATTTT. The J gene is TRBJ2-3, the V gene TRBV10-3; 10 bases are shared with TRBD2. V was clipped by 10 bases and J by 1 base; unmatched bases: 8. From germline, CDR1 is ENHRY and CDR2 SYGVKD. The CDR3 runs to 15 residues.

The chain is built from TRBV5-8 and TRBJ1-5, with D unresolved. Trimming removed 0 bases from V and 0 bases from J, with 13 bases in between. The CDR3 covers 17 residues. CDR1 and CDR2 (germline): SGHTS, YDEGEE. The CDR3 DNA reads TGTGCCAGCAGCTTGGAATCTGGCCATTATAGCAATCAGCCCCAGCATTTT. Translated: CASSLESGHYSNQPQHF.

Only one count was recorded for this clone. The CDR3 sequence: CASSTRLAGVGETQYF. CDR3 bases: TGTGCCAGCAGTACTCGACTAGCGGGAGTTGGGGAGACCCAGTACTTC. The gene calls are TRBV28 and TRBJ2-5, with 12 bases identical to TRBD2. Germline V gives CDR1 MDHEN, CDR2 SYDVKM. CDR3 length: 16 amino acids. Trimming removed 5 bases from V and 5 bases from J; junction bases left unmatched: 9.

The chain has TRBV5-1 and TRBJ1-6; a weak D match, TRBD1 (5 bases). This CDR3 has 14 residues. Deletions cut 3 bases from V and 5 bases from J, with 9 bases between. Germline V CDR1 and CDR2: SGHRS, YFSETQ. CDR3 DNA sequence: TGCGCCAGCAGCTCACAGGTGGATAATTCACCCCTCCACTTT. Its protein product is CASSSQVDNSPLHF.